These T cell receptor beta chains were read from a single sample in a study of blood T cell repertoires in COVID-19. The protocol was immunoSEQ multiplex PCR, while the TCRdb copy is restricted to in-frame clones and leaves out a portion. The table has around 120,000 clones, 85% to 90% seen once. Sequenced: peripheral blood. Every receptor here comes from a man between 45 and 60 years old with acute or convalescent COVID-19. The CDR3 runs from the conserved cysteine through the conserved F or W. A D gene is named only where the DNA matches it firmly. For some rows the clone size is stated as once, few or many, or as a class when expanded; others skip it.

clone size	D gene	V gene	J gene	CDR3 protein	CDR3 DNA
.	TRBD2	TRBV5-1	TRBJ2-7	CASSPGGYSYEQYF	TGCGCCAGCAGCCCGGGGGGGTACTCCTACGAGCAGTACTTC
.	TRBD2	TRBV6-6	TRBJ2-7	CASSRAVGLAGGPSDEQYF	TGTGCCAGCAGTCGCGCCGTGGGACTAGCGGGAGGGCCCTCCGACGAGCAGTACTTC
.	.	TRBV5-4	TRBJ2-3	CASWDILFDTQYF	TGTGCCAGCTGGGACATTTTATTTGATACGCAGTATTTT
.	.	TRBV3-1/TRBV3-2	TRBJ2-7	CASSQGEYEQYF	TGTGCCAGCAGCCAAGGCGAGTACGAGCAGTACTTC
.	TRBD2	TRBV5-1	TRBJ2-1	CASSLAGGENNEQFF	TGCGCCAGCAGCTTGGCCGGGGGGGAGAACAATGAGCAGTTCTTC
.	.	TRBV6-4	TRBJ1-2	CASAPLHGLANYGYTF	TGTGCCAGCGCTCCATTACACGGCCTAGCTAACTATGGCTACACCTTC
.	TRBD2	TRBV7-9	TRBJ2-1	CASSLISGRVSSYNEQFF	TGTGCCAGCAGCTTAATTAGCGGGAGGGTTAGCTCCTACAATGAGCAGTTCTTC
.	TRBD1	TRBV7-2	TRBJ2-7	CASRFTGDPVYEQYF	TGTGCCAGCAGGTTTACAGGGGATCCGGTCTACGAGCAGTACTTC
.	TRBD2	TRBV3-1/TRBV3-2	TRBJ2-7	CASSRQRGPPYEQYF	TGTGCCAGCAGCCGGCAGCGGGGGCCACCCTACGAGCAGTACTTC
.	.	TRBV5-1	TRBJ1-1	CASSPGPGSAEAFF	TGCGCCAGCAGCCCGGGCCCGGGGTCCGCTGAAGCTTTCTTT
.	.	TRBV24-1	TRBJ2-5	CATEEAGQETQYF	TGTGCCACCGAAGAGGCGGGCCAAGAGACCCAGTACTTC
.	.	TRBV21-1	TRBJ2-2	CASSKGVRTSHAGELFF	TGTGCCAGCAGCAAAGGAGTGAGGACTAGTCACGCCGGGGAGCTGTTTTTT
many	.	TRBV19	TRBJ2-7	CASSIRVKDEQYF	TGTGCCAGTAGTATCCGGGTTAAGGACGAGCAGTACTTC
.	TRBD1	TRBV7-9	TRBJ1-5	CASSLAGQGVSLNQPQHF	TGTGCCAGCAGCTTAGCGGGACAGGGTGTTTCCCTGAATCAGCCCCAGCATTTT
.	.	TRBV7-8	TRBJ2-4	CASSGRTGGEAKNIQYF	TGTGCCAGCAGCGGAAGAACAGGCGGGGAGGCCAAAAACATTCAGTACTTC
.	.	TRBV7-2	TRBJ1-2	CASSLEHSRADGYGYTF	TGTGCCAGCAGCTTAGAGCATTCCAGGGCGGATGGCTATGGCTACACCTTC
once	.	TRBV18	TRBJ2-1	CASSPQGYEQFF	TGTGCCAGCTCACCGCAGGGCTATGAGCAGTTCTTC
.	.	TRBV24-1	TRBJ2-2	CATRGGWFGELFF	TGTGCCACCCGAGGAGGGTGGTTCGGGGAGCTGTTTTTT
once	.	TRBV5-4	TRBJ1-2	CASSFSSRLYGYTF	TGTGCCAGCAGCTTCTCGTCCAGGCTCTATGGCTACACCTTC
once	TRBD1	TRBV10-3	TRBJ1-1	CAISDLMGTGVINTEAFF	TGTGCCATCAGTGACTTGATGGGGACAGGGGTTATTAACACTGAAGCTTTCTTT
.	TRBD2	TRBV4-3	TRBJ2-1	CASSQDVPSGHYNEQFF	TGCGCCAGCAGCCAAGATGTGCCTAGCGGGCATTACAATGAGCAGTTCTTC
.	TRBD2	TRBV11-2	TRBJ2-1	CASNPLAGTSGLNEQFF	TGTGCCAGCAACCCCCTGGCCGGGACTAGCGGGCTCAATGAGCAGTTCTTC
.	TRBD1	TRBV5-1	TRBJ1-2	CASSSQGAYYGYTF	TGCGCCAGCAGCTCTCAGGGGGCGTACTATGGCTACACCTTC
.	.	TRBV5-3	TRBJ1-3	CARSFVTGSVSGNTIYF	TGTGCCAGAAGCTTCGTAACAGGGTCGGTGTCTGGAAACACCATATATTTT
.	.	TRBV25-1	TRBJ1-4	CASSEHRANEKLFF	TGTGCCAGCAGTGAGCACAGGGCTAATGAAAAACTGTTTTTT
few	.	TRBV6-6	TRBJ1-5	CASSYLDRNQPQHF	TGTGCCAGCAGTTACTTGGACAGAAATCAGCCCCAGCATTTT
.	.	TRBV21-1	TRBJ1-5	CARAKHRRDRFNQPQHF	TGTGCCAGGGCAAAGCATAGGAGGGACAGGTTCAATCAGCCCCAGCATTTT
.	.	TRBV5-1	TRBJ1-5	CASSLGTIGGAQHF	TGCGCCAGCAGCTTGGGCACAATTGGGGGGGCCCAGCATTTT
.	.	TRBV3-1/TRBV3-2	TRBJ2-4	CASSQRGWEKNIQYF	TGTGCCAGCAGCCAACGAGGGTGGGAAAAAAACATTCAGTACTTC
.	TRBD1	TRBV5-1	TRBJ1-3	CASSYSDRISGNTIYF	TGCGCCAGCAGCTACTCGGACAGGATCTCTGGAAACACCATATATTTT
.	.	TRBV12-5	TRBJ2-4	CASGQGWAAKNIQYF	TGTGCTAGTGGCCAAGGCTGGGCAGCCAAAAACATTCAGTACTTC
few	.	TRBV21-1	TRBJ2-2	CASSNGLAGVLTGELFF	TGTGCCAGCAGCAATGGACTAGCGGGAGTGCTGACCGGGGAGCTGTTTTTT
.	.	TRBV28	TRBJ1-1	CASTPTRPMNTEAFF	TGTGCCAGCACCCCCACCCGCCCTATGAACACTGAAGCTTTCTTT
few	TRBD1	TRBV12-3/TRBV12-4	TRBJ1-2	CASSRTGGGGYTF	TGTGCCAGCAGTAGGACAGGGGGCGGTGGCTACACCTTC
.	TRBD1	TRBV10-3	TRBJ2-7	CAISIGTALSYEQYF	TGTGCCATCAGTATCGGGACAGCCTTATCCTACGAGCAGTACTTC
.	TRBD2	TRBV19	TRBJ2-3	CASGLAGTDTQYF	TGTGCCAGTGGACTAGCGGGAACAGATACGCAGTATTTT
.	TRBD1	TRBV6-5	TRBJ2-7	CASSYKWTGGYEQYF	TGTGCCAGCAGTTACAAGTGGACAGGGGGCTACGAGCAGTACTTC
.	.	TRBV11-2	TRBJ2-2	CASSFDVGSTGELFF	TGTGCCAGCAGCTTTGATGTAGGGAGCACCGGGGAGCTGTTTTTT
few	TRBD2	TRBV7-2	TRBJ2-5	CASSPQLAGGETQYF	TGTGCCAGCAGCCCCCAACTAGCGGGAGGTGAGACCCAGTACTTC
.	TRBD1	TRBV7-9	TRBJ1-6	CASRAGTGGNSPLHF	TGTGCCAGCAGGGCCGGGACAGGGGGTAATTCACCCCTCCACTTT
.	.	TRBV5-4	TRBJ2-7	CASSLYYEQYF	TGTGCCAGCAGCTTGTACTACGAGCAGTACTTC
.	.	TRBV9	TRBJ1-3	CASSSGQFSGNTIYF	TGTGCCAGCAGCTCCGGACAGTTCTCTGGAAACACCATATATTTT
.	.	TRBV7-5	TRBJ2-1	CARSSLSAGCISYNEQFF	TGTGCCAGAAGCTCATTGAGCGCGGGTTGTATCTCCTACAATGAGCAGTTCTTC
.	.	TRBV18	TRBJ1-5	CASSRVGQPQHF	TGTGCCAGCTCCAGGGTAGGCCAGCCCCAGCATTTT
.	.	TRBV10-1	TRBJ1-1	CASSDPTVNTEAFF	TGCGCCAGCTCGGACCCGACAGTGAACACTGAAGCTTTCTTT
.	.	TRBV5-6	TRBJ2-7	CASSPRAGISYEQYF	TGTGCCAGCAGCCCCCGAGCAGGGATCTCCTACGAGCAGTACTTC
.	TRBD1	TRBV19	TRBJ1-5	CASSLGQGGQPQHF	TGTGCCAGTAGCCTTGGACAGGGTGGCCAGCCCCAGCATTTT
.	.	TRBV4-1	TRBJ2-7	CASSHQGRGTYEQYF	TGCGCCAGCAGCCACCAAGGGAGGGGGACCTACGAGCAGTACTTC
.	TRBD2	TRBV7-8	TRBJ2-1	CASSLSGRADNEQFF	TGTGCCAGCAGCCTAAGCGGGAGGGCCGACAATGAGCAGTTCTTC
.	TRBD2	TRBV4-1	TRBJ2-1	CASSQALGEGQNEQFF	TGCGCCAGCAGCCAAGCTCTTGGGGAGGGCCAAAATGAGCAGTTCTTC
.	TRBD2	TRBV24-1	TRBJ2-1	CATSGGLAGYNEQFF	TGTGCCACCAGTGGCGGACTAGCGGGGTACAATGAGCAGTTCTTC